The 23 T cell receptor beta chains presented below share a single source sample, sequenced in a study of metastatic and nonmetastatic thyroid tumors. All patients were treatment-naive before thyroid surgery. TCRdb recomputed clones from the PCR reads via MiXCR. Here the sample spans tens of thousands of clones, under 15% being singletons. The sequenced material came from tumor tissue. The receptors originated from a female donor with papillary thyroid cancer or a benign thyroid nodule (not recorded which). Some clones in this sample may be carry-over from other donors' samples.

This clone occurred many times. A much larger clone differs by one base, so this may be a read error. The CDR3 is CASRTSGNGELFF. CDR3 bases: TGTGCCAGCAGGACTAGCGGGAACGGGGAGCTGTTTTTT. The rearrangement links TRBV3-1 to TRBJ2-2, with 11 bases aligning to TRBD2. The V segment lost 6 bases and the J segment 7 bases; nucleotides outside the gene matches: 1. This CDR3 is 13 amino acids long. The germline V gene encodes CDR1 LGHDT and CDR2 YNNKEL (reference sequence).

This clone was recorded many times. The rearrangement links TRBV3-1 to TRBJ1-4; 7 bases fit TRBD1. The CDR3 length is 14 residues. The germline gives CDR1 LGHDT, CDR2 YNNKEL (reference sequence). The V segment lost 1 base and the J segment 7 bases; nucleotides outside the gene matches: 3. Written as DNA, the CDR3 is TGTGCCAGCAGCCAAGGCTGGACAGGTGAAAAACTGTTTTTT. Translated, it gives CASSQGWTGEKLFF.

This clone was seen at least ten times. The gene calls are TRBV28 and TRBJ1-5; D remains ambiguous. Trimming removed 3 bases from V and 6 bases from J, with 12 bases in between. The CDR3 runs to 14 residues. Germline CDR1 and CDR2: MDHEN and SYDVKM. This CDR3 is CASSFRGLGQPQHF. CDR3 nucleotides: TGTGCCAGCAGTTTTCGAGGGTTGGGTCAGCCCCAGCATTTT.

In the case of this clone: A read error may explain this, as a much larger clone is one base away. V gene TRBV28 combines with J gene TRBJ2-2, with 7 bases that match TRBD2. The CDR3 sequence is 15 residues long. The germline V gene encodes CDR1 MDHEN and CDR2 SYDVKM. J lost 7 bases, V lost 5 bases, and 10 bases had no gene match. The CDR3 coding sequence is TGTGCCAGCAGTACCACTAGCGTGGGGAACGGGGAGCTGTTTTTT. Its translation: CASSTTSVGNGELFF.

Many counts were recorded for this clone. The genes are TRBV27 and TRBJ2-7, with TRBD1 matching over 11 bases. CDR1 MNHEY and CDR2 SMNVEV come from the germline V gene (reference sequence). The V gene end was trimmed by 8 bases and the J gene end by 4 bases; junction bases not matched to a gene: 10. This CDR3 has 15 residues. The CDR3 DNA reads as TGTGCCAGCCTGGGCTTGGACAGGGGGCTTTACGAGCAGTACTTC. It specifies CASLGLDRGLYEQYF.

Regarding this clone: A much larger clone sits a single nucleotide away, making a read error possible. V and J are TRBV28 and TRBJ2-5; 13 nucleotides agree with TRBD2. After removal of 8 bases from V and 5 bases from J, the junction contained 11 bases not matched to a gene. Germline V gene lookup returns CDR1 MDHEN and CDR2 SYDVKM. The CDR3 covers 16 residues. The CDR3 sequence: CASPGLAGVSYETQYF. The CDR3 region has the DNA TGTGCCAGCCCTGGACTAGCGGGAGTCTCGTATGAGACCCAGTACTTC.

In its sample, this clone was seen many times. The chain joins TRBV5-1 to TRBJ1-5, with no clear D. V was shortened by 0 bases and J by 0 bases, with 7 bases between the two germline ends. Germline V gene data show CDR1 as SGHRS and CDR2 as YFSETQ. The CDR3 extends over 15 amino acids. The CDR3: CASSLGGVSNQPQHF. The CDR3, as DNA: TGCGCCAGCAGCTTGGGCGGGGTTAGCAATCAGCCCCAGCATTTT.

The table lists this clone with many counts. This chain uses TRBV30 with TRBJ2-7; D call uncertain. This CDR3 spans 17 amino acids. Trimming pared 3 bases from V and 1 base from J, leaving 22 bases between. The germline CDR1 and CDR2 sequences are GTSNPN and SVGIG (reference sequence). CDR3 sequence: CAWRGGLFPSPSYEQYF. The CDR3 coding sequence is TGTGCCTGGAGAGGCGGCCTCTTCCCGTCCCCGTCCTACGAGCAGTACTTC.

This clone has at least ten counts. The V call is TRBV20-1, the J call TRBJ1-1; D is ambiguous. The V end was cut by 3 bases, the J end by 4 bases, with 9 bases between. Per germline, CDR1 DFQATT and CDR2 SNEGSKA (reference sequence). The CDR3 consists of 12 residues. In nucleotides, the CDR3 is TGCAGTGCTAGGTCCGGGGTCACTGAAGCTTTCTTT. This gives the protein CSARSGVTEAFF.

In its sample, this clone was seen many times. Other DNA sequences in this specimen translate into the identical CDR3. The chain uses TRBV13 and TRBJ2-3; either TRBD1 or TRBD2 may supply D (6 bases each). Looked up from germline, CDR1 is PRHDT and CDR2 is FYEKMQ (reference sequence). Trimming left V 5 bases short and J 7 bases short, with 13 bases between. The CDR3 sequence is 13 residues long. CDR3 DNA sequence: TGTGCCAGCAGCCCGCGGGACATGAATACGCAGTATTTT. Its translation: CASSPRDMNTQYF.

This clone has ten or more counts. The chain links TRBV5-1 to TRBJ2-7; 8 bases match TRBD2. Unmatched junction bases numbered 6, after V lost 0 bases and J lost 7 bases. The CDR3 length is 14 residues. CDR1 is SGHRS and CDR2 is YFSETQ in the germline V gene. Here the CDR3 reads CASSLDHPGGEQYF. In nucleotides, the CDR3 is TGCGCCAGCAGCTTGGACCACCCGGGGGGGGAGCAGTACTTC.

This clone was recorded many times. The chain carries TRBV28 and TRBJ2-7; 7 bases fit TRBD1. V was pared by 8 bases and J by 2 bases, with 3 bases of the junction left unmatched. This CDR3 is 12 amino acids long. The germline V gene has CDR1 MDHEN and CDR2 SYDVKM. CDR3 amino acids: CASSGGAYEQYF. CDR3 nucleotide sequence: TGTGCCAGCTCAGGGGGAGCCTACGAGCAGTACTTC.

A remark on this clone: This may arise from a read error, as a much more abundant clone is one base away. The chain uses TRBV3-1 and TRBJ2-5; D could derive from TRBD1 or TRBD2 (5 bases each). This CDR3 is built from 14 residues. CDR1 is LGHDT and CDR2 is YNNKEL in the germline V gene (reference sequence). The CDR3 region is CAISRFAGGETQYF. DNA for the CDR3: TGTGCCATCAGCCGATTCGCTGGGGGAGAGACCCAGTACTTC.

Details on this clone: A single base separates this from a much larger clone, so it may be a read error. The chain is built from TRBV20-1 and TRBJ2-5; 8 positions agree with TRBD2. Germline V gene lookup returns CDR1 DFQATT and CDR2 SNEGSKA (reference sequence). V lost 6 bases to trimming and J lost 4 bases; unmatched junction nucleotides: 7. The length of the CDR3 is 13 residues. The CDR3 protein is CSAGGGRSETQYF. The CDR3 DNA reads TGCAGTGCGGGAGGCGGGAGGTCAGAGACCCAGTACTTC.

In regard to this clone: This may be a read error, as it is one base from a much larger clone. The V and J genes are TRBV24-1 and TRBJ1-1; weak D call: TRBD1 (6 bases). Germline lookup yields CDR1 KGHDR and CDR2 SFDVKD. The CDR3 runs 13 residues. V was cut by 1 base and J by 13 bases, with 15 bases left in between. The CDR3 region is CATSDLPGHKLFF. As DNA, the CDR3 is TGTGCCACCAGTGATTTACCGGGACATAAGCTTTTCTTT.

This clone was detected many times. This chain uses TRBV5-6 with TRBJ1-5; maybe TRBD1 (6 bases). The V and J ends lost 4 bases and 0 bases respectively, with 11 bases between them. CDR1 and CDR2 from the germline V gene are SGHDT and YYEEEE. CDR3 length: 15 amino acids. CDR3 residues: CASSLGQSSNQPQHF. The CDR3 DNA reads TGTGCCAGCAGCCTTGGACAGAGTAGCAATCAGCCCCAGCATTTT.

This clone was observed at least ten times. Other nucleotide sequences from this sample produce the same CDR3. The V and J genes are TRBV28 and TRBJ1-5; D is unresolved. Germline CDR1 and CDR2: MDHEN and SYDVKM. V was trimmed by 5 bases and J by 3 bases, leaving 5 bases between them. CDR3 length: 12 residues. The CDR3, as DNA: TGTGCCAGCAGTCCCTTCAATCAGCCCCAGCATTTT. It yields the protein CASSPFNQPQHF.

This clone was detected ten times or more. V usage is TRBV6-1 and J usage is TRBJ1-4; D uncertain. From germline, CDR1 is MNHNS and CDR2 SASEGT. This CDR3 is 17 amino acids long. The V end was cut by 5 bases, the J end by 0 bases, with 16 bases between. CDR3 protein: CASSPLGRGATNEKLFF. DNA for the CDR3: TGTGCCAGCAGTCCATTAGGGCGGGGTGCAACTAATGAAAAACTGTTTTTT.

This clone was picked up many times. The sample contains more than one DNA sequence encoding this CDR3. J is TRBJ2-7 and V is TRBV6-4; 8 positions match TRBD1. Germline CDR1 MRHNA, CDR2 SNTAGT. The CDR3 consists of 15 residues. V lost 2 bases to trimming and J lost 3 bases; unmatched junction nucleotides: 6. The CDR3 sequence: CASSDGPGGRYEQYF. The CDR3, as DNA: TGTGCCAGCAGTGACGGGCCAGGGGGCCGCTACGAGCAGTACTTC.

This clone has at least ten counts. Other DNA sequences of this sample code for an identical CDR3. The gene calls are TRBV12-3 or TRBV12-4 and TRBJ1-1, with 10 positions matching TRBD1. There are 15 residues in the CDR3. With V trimmed by 7 bases and J by 7 bases, 12 bases remained unmatched. CDR3 sequence reads: CASTPRQGARDEAFF. DNA of the CDR3: TGTGCCAGCACCCCACGACAGGGGGCACGGGATGAAGCTTTCTTT.

The sample holds many counts of this clone. The V call is TRBV6-1, the J call TRBJ2-1, with a possible D match to TRBD1 (5 bases). V lost 5 bases, J lost 0 bases, and 14 bases lay in between. This CDR3 is built from 16 residues. The V gene's germline CDR1 is MNHNS and CDR2 SASEGT. This CDR3 reads CASSPSWTSSYNEQFF. DNA for the CDR3: TGTGCCAGCAGTCCCTCTTGGACAAGCTCCTACAATGAGCAGTTCTTC.

Regarding this clone: Being one base from a much bigger clone, this may be a read error. The chain combines TRBV11-1 with TRBJ2-1; 12 bases are a match to TRBD2. From germline, CDR1 is SGHAT and CDR2 FQDESV (reference sequence). V shed 0 bases, J shed 2 bases, and the junction held 17 bases outside the gene matches. The CDR3 has 22 amino acids. CDR3 sequence: CASSLAILRTSGILFPYNEQFF. The CDR3, as DNA: TGTGCCAGCAGCTTAGCGATTCTTAGGACTAGCGGGATTCTCTTCCCCTACAATGAGCAGTTCTTC.

This clone has at least ten counts. The chain recombines TRBV5-4 with TRBJ1-2; 8 nucleotides align to TRBD1. Germline assignment: CDR1 SGHNT and CDR2 YYREEE (reference sequence). This CDR3 region has 13 residues. The V and J ends lost 4 bases and 4 bases, in that order; junction bases with no gene match: 3. The CDR3 reads CASSQGQGYGYTF. The CDR3 DNA is TGTGCCAGCAGCCAAGGACAGGGCTATGGCTACACCTTC. Full variable domain (missing parts from reference TRBV5-4 and TRBJ1-2): ETGVTQSPTHLIKTRGQQVTLRCSSQSGHNTVSWYQQALGQGPQFIFQYYREEENGRGNFPPRFSGLQFPNYSSELNVNALELDDSALYLCASSQGQGYGYTFGSGTRLTVV.